This TCR beta chain was obtained from a study of T cells in localized non-small cell lung cancer. Germline V lookup: CDR1 LGHNT, CDR2 FRNRAP. The CDR3 contains 15 residues. The method was immunoSEQ multiplex PCR; TCRdb's version includes in-frame clones alone and lacks a portion of them. The data show 1,500 to 2,000 clones, roughly 22% seen once. This clone came up a few times. Sample: normal lung tissue next to the tumor, taken before any cancer treatment. The source of this sequence is a male donor older than 55 with stage III squamous cell lung carcinoma. The chain uses TRBV12-5 and TRBJ2-3; 7 bases fit TRBD2. CDR3 nucleotides: TGTGCCAGCGCATCCGGGGGGACTGTCACAGATACGCAGTATTTT. Amino acids: CASASGGTVTDTQYF.